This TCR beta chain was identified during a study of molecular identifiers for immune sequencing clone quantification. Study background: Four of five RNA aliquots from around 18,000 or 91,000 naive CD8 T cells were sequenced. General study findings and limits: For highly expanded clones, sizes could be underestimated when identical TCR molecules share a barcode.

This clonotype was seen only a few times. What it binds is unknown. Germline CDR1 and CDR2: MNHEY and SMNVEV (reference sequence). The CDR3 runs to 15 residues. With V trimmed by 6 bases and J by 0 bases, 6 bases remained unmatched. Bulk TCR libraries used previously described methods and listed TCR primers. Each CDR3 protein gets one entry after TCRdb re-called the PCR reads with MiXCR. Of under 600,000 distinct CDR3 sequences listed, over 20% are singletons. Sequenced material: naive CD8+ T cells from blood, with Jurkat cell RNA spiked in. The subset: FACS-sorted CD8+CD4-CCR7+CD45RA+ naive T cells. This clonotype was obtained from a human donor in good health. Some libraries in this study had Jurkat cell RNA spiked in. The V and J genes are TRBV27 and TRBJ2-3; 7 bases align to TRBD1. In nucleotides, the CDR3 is TGTGCCAGCAGGCTTGGGACAGCTAGCACAGATACGCAGTATTTT. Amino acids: CASRLGTASTDTQYF.